A single sample is the source of the 2 T cell receptor beta chains below, sequenced in a study of blood T cell repertoires in COVID-19. Sequencing was performed with immunoSEQ multiplex PCR; in TCRdb, only in-frame clones are kept and a portion is missing. In the table there are under 200,000 clones, approximately 79% of which are singletons. Material for sequencing was PBMCs or T cells enriched from blood (not recorded which). All receptors derive from a woman aged 60-70 years with acute COVID-19.

The chain recombines TRBV6-1 with TRBJ1-2; possible D gene TRBD1, 6 bases. The CDR3 runs 17 residues. Germline V gene lookup returns CDR1 MNHNS and CDR2 SASEGT. V lost 4 bases and J 4 bases, leaving 22 bases between the germline ends. For the CDR3, the DNA is TGTGCCAGCAGTGCGGACCCCTACCAGGGGAATCGCTATGGCTACACCTTC. Its translation: CASSADPYQGNRYGYTF.

The genes are TRBV13 and TRBJ2-1; 11 positions agree with TRBD2. Germline values: CDR1 PRHDT, CDR2 FYEKMQ (reference sequence). The CDR3 covers 15 residues. V was pared by 6 bases and J by 3 bases, with 4 bases of the junction left unmatched. The CDR3 loop is CASSTTSGNYNEQFF. The CDR3 DNA reads TGTGCCAGCAGTACGACTAGCGGGAACTACAATGAGCAGTTCTTC.